These 29 T cell receptor beta chains were sequenced from one sample in a study of shared clonotypes between healthy human individuals. Libraries were prepared by immunoSEQ multiplex PCR; TCRdb keeps only in-frame clonotypes and omits some of them. The repertoire holds roughly 1,000,000 clones, with approximately 78% as singletons. Sequenced input: memory CD4+ T cells from PBMCs. Documented subset: CD45RA-negative fraction. Source of these receptors: a man between 18 and 35 years old in good health. Some clones in this sample may be carry-over from other donors' samples.

The chain carries TRBV14 and TRBJ2-5, with D possibly being TRBD1 or TRBD2 (5 bases each). Germline lookup yields CDR1 SGHDN and CDR2 FVKESK. V gave up 0 bases and J gave up 10 bases, with 6 bases separating them. CDR3 length: 11 residues. The CDR3 DNA is TGTGCCAGCAGCCAAGAGGGGGTCCAGTACTTC. Residues: CASSQEGVQYF.

Notes on this clone: A read error likely explains this, since a far larger clone differs by one base. V is TRBV30 and J is TRBJ1-4; D is unresolved. Germline CDR1 GTSNPN, CDR2 SVGIG (reference sequence). The CDR3 totals 13 residues. As DNA, the CDR3 is TGTGCCTGGAGTGAATGGTTGGAGGAAAAATTGTTTTTT. Its translation is CAWSEWLEEKLFF.

The chain joins TRBV28 to TRBJ2-1; possibly TRBD1 or TRBD2 for D (6 bases each). This CDR3 has 15 residues. V gave up 10 bases and J gave up 1 base, with 17 bases separating them. CDR1 MDHEN and CDR2 SYDVKM come from the germline V gene. The CDR3 region is CATLRGAGSYNEQFF. The CDR3, as DNA: TGTGCCACCCTTAGGGGGGCAGGGTCCTACAATGAGCAGTTCTTC.

At least ten counts were recorded for this clone. This rearrangement joins TRBV6-6 to TRBJ1-2; 11 bases are shared with TRBD1. This CDR3 region has 12 residues. In germline, CDR1 is MNHNY, CDR2 SVGAGI (reference sequence). V lost 8 bases to trimming and J lost 9 bases; unmatched junction nucleotides: 5. This chain's CDR3 is CASLGQGASYTF. CDR3 DNA sequence: TGTGCCAGCTTAGGACAGGGGGCTAGCTACACCTTC.

The chain links TRBV5-1 to TRBJ1-5, with a tentative D call TRBD1 (6 bases). Deletions cut 5 bases from V and 1 base from J, with 10 bases between. CDR1 and CDR2 from the germline V gene are SGHRS and YFSETQ. CDR3 length equals 14 residues. CDR3 region: CASRSDSSNQPQHF. The CDR3 region has the DNA TGCGCCAGCAGGTCGGACAGCAGCAATCAGCCCCAGCATTTT.

The V call is TRBV9, the J call TRBJ2-2, with D possibly matching TRBD2 (6 bases). V lost 0 bases to trimming and J lost 8 bases, with 11 bases between them. The CDR3 length is 14 residues. Germline V gene sequence: CDR1 SGDLS, CDR2 YYNGEE. The CDR3 DNA reads as TGTGCCAGCAGCGTAGTGCCCGCGGGAGGGGAGCTGTTTTTT. This encodes CASSVVPAGGELFF. The full variable domain, its missing parts supplied by reference TRBV9 and TRBJ2-2, is DSGVTQTPKHLITATGQRVTLRCSPRSGDLSVYWYQQSLDQGLQFLIQYYNGEERAKGNILERFSAQQFPDLHSELNLSSLELGDSALYFCASSVVPAGGELFFGEGSRLTVL.

V and J are TRBV6-5 and TRBJ2-3; D unresolved. Germline V gene data show CDR1 as MNHEY and CDR2 as SVGAGI. The length of the CDR3 is 12 residues. The V gene lost 5 bases and the J gene lost 0 bases, with 3 bases spanning the gap. In DNA, the CDR3 is TGTGCCAGCAGTCCCAGCACAGATACGCAGTATTTT. Translated: CASSPSTDTQYF.

The chain recombines TRBV5-4 with TRBJ2-3; a weak D match, TRBD1 (5 bases). This CDR3 has 15 residues. Germline V CDR1 and CDR2: SGHNT, YYREEE (reference sequence). V dropped 2 bases and J dropped 1 base, with 11 bases sitting between them. The CDR3 DNA follows: TGTGCCAGCAGCTTCAACAGGCTGGGCACAGATACGCAGTATTTT. Translation: CASSFNRLGTDTQYF.

The rearrangement uses TRBV10-2 and TRBJ1-5; D is uncertain. Germline assignment: CDR1 WSHSY and CDR2 SAAADI. The CDR3 has 14 residues. Trimming left V 0 bases short and J 9 bases short, with 12 bases between. Here the CDR3 reads CASSESAGLWPQHF. The CDR3 coding sequence is TGCGCCAGCAGTGAGTCGGCAGGTCTTTGGCCCCAGCATTTT.

DNA of the CDR3: TGTGCCAGCTCACCGGGAACTATGGGCTCCTACGAGCAGTACTTC. It codes for CASSPGTMGSYEQYF. The rearrangement joins TRBV18 to TRBJ2-7; no reliable D call. The CDR3 contains 15 residues. The V end was cut by 3 bases, the J end by 0 bases, with 12 bases between. Per the germline V gene, CDR1 is KGHSH and CDR2 is LQKENI. The full variable domain, completed using reference TRBV18 and TRBJ2-7, is NAGVMQNPRHLVRRRGQEARLRCSPMKGHSHVYWYRQLPEEGLKFMVYLQKENIIDESGMPKERFSAEFPKEGPSILRIQQVVRGDSAAYFCASSPGTMGSYEQYFGPGTRLTVT.

The V call is TRBV2, the J call TRBJ2-2; D is ambiguous. The CDR3 has 11 residues. With 6 bases removed from V and 7 bases from J, the gap between germline ends came to 6 bases. Germline CDR1 reads SNHLY; CDR2 reads FYNNEI. The CDR3 loop reads CASRRLGELFF. In nucleotides, the CDR3 is TGTGCCAGCAGACGGCTCGGGGAGCTGTTTTTT. Based on the CDR3 plus reference TRBV2 and TRBJ2-2, the full variable domain is EPEVTQTPSHQVTQMGQEVILRCVPISNHLYFYWYRQILGQKVEFLVSFYNNEISEKSEIFDDQFSVERPDGSNFTLKIRSTKLEDSAMYFCASRRLGELFFGEGSRLTVL.

The CDR3 reads CASSPNMDTQYF. The DNA for the CDR3 is TGTGCCAGCAGTCCCAATATGGATACGCAGTATTTT. This chain links TRBV27 with TRBJ2-3, with unresolved D. CDR1 and CDR2 (germline): MNHEY, SMNVEV (reference sequence). The CDR3 spans 12 residues. V lost 5 bases and J 6 bases, leaving 9 bases between the germline ends.

V usage is TRBV27 and J usage is TRBJ2-1, with 9 bases fitting TRBD1. The CDR3 runs to 17 residues. Germline V lookup: CDR1 MNHEY, CDR2 SMNVEV (reference sequence). V trimming: 5 bases; J trimming: 0 bases; junction bases outside the gene matches: 8. Written as DNA, the CDR3 is TGTGCCAGCAGTGCCGGGACAGGGCTAAGCTCCTACAATGAGCAGTTCTTC. Its protein is CASSAGTGLSSYNEQFF.

As for this clone: A read error may account for a junction end that differs from germline. This chain uses TRBV6-5 with TRBJ2-5; D gene unclear. The CDR3 is made up of 15 amino acids. Germline CDR1 is MNHEY and CDR2 is SVGAGI. CDR3 residues: CASSYSWAPQGTQYF. DNA for the CDR3: TGTGCCAGCAGTTACTCGTGGGCCCCCCAAGGGACCCAGTACTTC.

This clone appeared once. V usage is TRBV9 and J usage is TRBJ2-1; D possibly corresponds to TRBD1 (5 bases). The germline V gene has CDR1 SGDLS and CDR2 YYNGEE. V was clipped by 0 bases and J by 8 bases, with 18 bases between them. The CDR3 is 16 amino acids. The CDR3 DNA reads as TGTGCCAGCAGCGTAGCACCAGGGCTGGGTTGGGATGAGCAGTTCTTC. It specifies CASSVAPGLGWDEQFF.

About this clone: Given a much more abundant clone one base away, this may be a read error. Other DNA sequences from this sample encode an identical CDR3 as well. This rearrangement joins TRBV28 to TRBJ1-2; no firm D call. The germline V gene has CDR1 MDHEN and CDR2 SYDVKM. This CDR3 comprises 13 residues. Trimming cost V 2 bases and J 2 bases, with 6 bases left between them. The CDR3 region is CASSLTANYGYTF. The CDR3 region has the DNA TGTGCCAGCAGTTTAACAGCAAACTATGGCTACACCTTC.

The chain joins TRBV5-4 to TRBJ2-5; 7 bases line up with TRBD2. V trimming: 0 bases; J trimming: 9 bases; junction bases outside the gene matches: 11. CDR1 SGHNT and CDR2 YYREEE come from the germline V gene (reference sequence). The CDR3 consists of 15 residues. The DNA for the CDR3 is TGTGCCAGCAGCTTGGATGGTAGCGGGTCGGGTCCCCAGTACTTC. Protein product: CASSLDGSGSGPQYF.

The chain employs TRBV5-1 and TRBJ2-5; 7 positions agree with TRBD2. CDR1 and CDR2 from the germline V gene are SGHRS and YFSETQ. The length of the CDR3 is 15 residues. V dropped 0 bases and J dropped 4; count of bases not matched to a gene: 6. CDR3 coding DNA: TGCGCCAGCAGCTTGGTGAGGGGAGGGCGAGAGACCCAGTACTTC. Translating gives CASSLVRGGRETQYF.

This clone was counted between two and nine times. The V gene is TRBV7-6, the J gene TRBJ2-2, with a tentative D call TRBD2 (6 bases). Germline CDR1 and CDR2: SGHVS and FNYEAQ. The ends were cut back, 0 bases at V and 4 bases at J, with 12 bases in the middle. The CDR3 has 16 residues. The CDR3 bases are TGTGCCAGCAGCTTAGCGCCCGGGGGAAGCACCGGGGAGCTGTTTTTT. This gives the protein CASSLAPGGSTGELFF.

This clone was picked up a small number of times. This chain links TRBV14 with TRBJ1-2; D call uncertain. V lost 1 base, J lost 5 bases, and 20 bases lay in between. The CDR3 is made up of 17 amino acids. The germline V gene has CDR1 SGHDN and CDR2 FVKESK. The CDR3 region is CASSQVTFRSSGYGYTF. CDR3 coding DNA: TGTGCCAGCAGCCAAGTAACATTCCGGAGTTCCGGGTATGGCTACACCTTC.

The chain couples TRBV30 to TRBJ1-6; D may be TRBD1 (5 bases). From germline, CDR1 is GTSNPN and CDR2 SVGIG (reference sequence). V lost 5 bases and J lost 8, with 10 bases in between. This CDR3 has 12 residues. The CDR3 loop is CAWRAGYSPLHF. The CDR3 coding sequence is TGTGCCTGGCGCGCAGGGTATTCACCCCTCCACTTT.

The rearrangement joins TRBV6-1 to TRBJ2-7, with no clear D. This CDR3 contains 12 residues. V lost 7 bases and J 7 bases, leaving 14 bases between the germline ends. The V gene's germline CDR1 is MNHNS and CDR2 SASEGT. The DNA of the CDR3 is TGTGCCAGCACCGGCTACCCGTGGGAGCAGTACTTC. Translating it yields CASTGYPWEQYF.

There are a few counts of this clone. This chain uses TRBV27 with TRBJ2-3; D is possibly TRBD2 (6 bases). Germline assignment: CDR1 MNHEY and CDR2 SMNVEV (reference sequence). V was trimmed by 4 bases and J by 5 bases, leaving 7 bases between them. CDR3 length: 12 residues. CDR3 sequence reads: CASSWGGDTQYF. DNA for the CDR3: TGTGCCAGCAGTTGGGGAGGAGATACGCAGTATTTT.

The CDR3 loop reads CASSQRDFTGELFF. In DNA, the CDR3 is TGTGCCAGCAGCCAGCGGGATTTCACCGGGGAGCTGTTTTTT. V is TRBV5-4 and J is TRBJ2-2, with 7 bases matching TRBD2. This CDR3 has 14 residues. CDR1 and CDR2 (germline): SGHNT, YYREEE (reference sequence). Losses at the gene ends were 4 bases for V and 4 bases for J; bases not matched to a gene: 4.

The gene calls are TRBV7-9 and TRBJ2-7, with D perhaps TRBD2 (6 bases). The V end was cut by 4 bases, the J end by 0 bases, with 16 bases between. Germline V lookup: CDR1 SEHNR, CDR2 FQNEAQ (reference sequence). CDR3 length: 16 amino acids. The CDR3 spells CASSSFIAGSSYEQYF. In nucleotides, the CDR3 is TGTGCCAGCAGCTCCTTCATCGCGGGGAGCTCCTACGAGCAGTACTTC.

Ten or more counts support this clone. V usage is TRBV5-1 and J usage is TRBJ2-7; 10 bases align to TRBD2. Germline lookup yields CDR1 SGHRS and CDR2 YFSETQ. This CDR3 is built from 14 residues. Trimming cost V 4 bases and J 6 bases; bases outside gene matches: 7. This CDR3 reads CASSPLAGAIEQYF. The CDR3 coding sequence is TGCGCCAGCAGCCCGCTAGCGGGAGCAATCGAGCAGTACTTC.

This clone was seen only once. This chain links TRBV7-9 with TRBJ1-1; no firm D call. V lost 0 bases to trimming and J lost 2 bases, with 10 bases between them. The germline gives CDR1 SEHNR, CDR2 FQNEAQ (reference sequence). The CDR3 runs 15 residues. The CDR3 sequence is CASSLALGYNTEAFF. The CDR3, as DNA: TGTGCCAGCAGCTTAGCGCTGGGTTATAACACTGAAGCTTTCTTT.

V is TRBV7-3 and J is TRBJ1-1; 8 nucleotides agree with TRBD1. Germline trimming cut 5 bases from V and 5 bases from J; bases unmatched to any gene: 4. This CDR3 region has 13 residues. Germline lookup yields CDR1 SGHTA and CDR2 FQGTGA. As DNA, the CDR3 is TGTGCCAGCAGCCAGGACAGGGTGACTGAAGCTTTCTTT. It specifies CASSQDRVTEAFF.

Points on this clone: This CDR3 is also generated by other DNA sequences in the sample. The chain is built from TRBV28 and TRBJ1-2; no firm D call. Trimming shortened V by 4 bases and J by 3 bases, and 6 bases separated the two germline ends. The length of the CDR3 is 12 residues. Germline loops: CDR1 MDHEN, CDR2 SYDVKM. CDR3 region: CASSYRDYGYTF. The CDR3 nucleotides are TGTGCCAGCAGTTACCGGGACTATGGCTACACCTTC.